This entry describes one T cell receptor beta chain. Its target is not known. The sample is drawn from a study of spatial heterogeneity in lung cancer. In the study overall: 72 TRACERx patients with early, untreated non-small cell lung cancer donated samples.

The CDR3 consists of 16 residues. Germline-derived CDR1 and CDR2 are SGHRS and YFSETQ. V lost 2 bases and J lost 5; bases outside the gene matches: 10. Described time point: blood at routine non-recurrence follow-up after resection. Frozen PBMC, nontumor lung or tumor provided whole RNA, which was sequenced unsorted. TCRdb processed the 5' RACE reads anew with MiXCR; each CDR3 protein has one entry. The sample carries roughly 110,000 distinct CDR3 sequences, 11% recorded once. Study findings and constraints: Blood contained ubiquitous expanded tumor TCRs more at resection than at follow-up.

This receptor was taken from a female donor with early-stage non-small cell lung cancer. The rearrangement uses TRBV5-1 and TRBJ2-1, with 7 bases aligning to TRBD2. The sequenced sample was PBMCs, obtained at follow-up. CDR3 sequence: CASSLLAGEINNEQFF. The CDR3 coding sequence is TGCGCCAGCAGCTTACTGGCGGGAGAGATAAACAATGAGCAGTTCTTC.